This T cell receptor beta chain is from a study of blood T cell repertoires in COVID-19 (dated by TCRdb to about 2020). Background for the entire study: Collaborator samples came from the United States, Italy and Spain and covered acute and convalescent phases of COVID-19. Samples came from the ongoing ImmuneRACE study (first 160 participants) plus 1,254 subjects from 6 global collaborators. Where available, HLA class I and class II types were taken from metadata supplied by the sample provider and were not determined by assay-based typing. The prospective study material was composed of cDNA or gDNA derived from T cells, B-cell-depleted T cells, or PBMCs. Deeply sampled blood TCRbeta repertoires from subjects exposed to, actively infected with, or recovered from COVID-19 were included in the dataset. The repertoires were released in a freely available public database intended as a resource for research on the immune response to SARS-CoV-2. A de-identified subject ID, COVID-19 status, age in years and sex were almost always included in the sample metadata.

Concerning this clone itself: Its antigen is unknown. The sample holds no much larger clone one base away, and base qualities are not on file.

In Seattle, one collaborating source enrolled patients while the infection was active and tracked those patients longitudinally over the course of disease. Whole blood was collected in K2EDTA tubes by collaborating institutions according to the institutions' own protocols. For TCRbeta analysis, collaborators shipped samples in one of three forms: frozen whole blood, isolated PBMCs, or DNA extracted from either of those sample types. TCRbeta CDR3 regions were amplified from genomic DNA by means of the immunoSEQ Assay, a bias-controlled multiplex PCR. The paper's processing steps were these. The number of nucleated cells in each sample was estimated by amplification of reference gene primers within the assay. To quantify the absolute abundance of each unique TCRbeta CDR3 rearrangement, sequence reads were collapsed and filtered. For each sample, productive Simpson clonality was calculated as the square root of Simpson's diversity index across productive rearrangements. TCRdb obtained this table from immuneACCESS and retained in-frame rearrangements with V and J assigned. These tables miss some clones; where compared with another copy, unresolved V genes account for less than half of the shortfall, and the remainder is unexplained. V, J and clone size reflect that table, while D and trimming were determined from the DNA. Present in this sample are roughly 69,000 clones, about 84% of which were seen just once. The ten largest clones represent about 14% of the sample.

The CDR3 holds 16 amino acids from the cysteine to the phenylalanine. Of all the DNA, just the CDR3 is kept, 48 bases in frame from base 1. The germline V gene gives CDR1 as SNHLY and CDR2 as FYNNEI. V sheds 2 bases and J sheds 6 bases, leaving 19 bases between their ends. Beyond this particular receptor, the publication reports: How much clinical and demographic metadata was included differed by source and by participant, and the metadata was provided uncurated.

Sample: peripheral blood. The sequence is built from TRBV2 and TRBJ1-2, with the D gene too uncertain to name. The clonotype originates from a man aged 50-60 years with COVID-19, enrolled during active disease. The CDR3 amino acid sequence is: CASSELLPGSVHGYTF. The bases read TGTGCCAGCAGTGAATTATTACCTGGCAGTGTCCATGGCTACACCTTC.